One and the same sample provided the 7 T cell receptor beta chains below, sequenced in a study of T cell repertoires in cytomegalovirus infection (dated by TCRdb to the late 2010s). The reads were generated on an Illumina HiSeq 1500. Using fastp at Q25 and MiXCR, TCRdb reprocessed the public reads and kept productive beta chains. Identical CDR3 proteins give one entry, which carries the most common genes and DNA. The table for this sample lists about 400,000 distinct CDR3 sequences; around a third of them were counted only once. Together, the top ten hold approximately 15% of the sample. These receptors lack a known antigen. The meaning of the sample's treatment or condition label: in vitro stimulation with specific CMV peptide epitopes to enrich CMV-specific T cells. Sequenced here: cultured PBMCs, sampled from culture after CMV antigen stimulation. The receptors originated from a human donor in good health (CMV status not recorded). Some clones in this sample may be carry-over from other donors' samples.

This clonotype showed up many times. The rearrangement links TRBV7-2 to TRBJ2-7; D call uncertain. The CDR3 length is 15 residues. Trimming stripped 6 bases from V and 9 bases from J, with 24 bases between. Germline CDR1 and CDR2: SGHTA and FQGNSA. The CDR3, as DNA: TGTGCCAGCAGTTCCAATCCGACGGTCCCGACGGGGCAGTACTTC. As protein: CASSSNPTVPTGQYF. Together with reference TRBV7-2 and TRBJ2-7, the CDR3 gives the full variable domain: GAGVSQSPSNKVTEKGKDVELRCDPISGHTALYWYRQSLGQGLEFLIYFQGNSAPDKSGLPSDRFSAERTGGSVSTLTIQRTQQEDSAVYLCASSSNPTVPTGQYFGPGTRLTVT.

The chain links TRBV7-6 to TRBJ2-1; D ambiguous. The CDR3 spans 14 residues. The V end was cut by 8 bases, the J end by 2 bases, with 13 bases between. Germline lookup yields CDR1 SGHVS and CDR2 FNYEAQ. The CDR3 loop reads CASANGGPYNEQFF. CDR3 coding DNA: TGTGCCAGCGCTAATGGTGGGCCCTACAATGAGCAGTTCTTC.

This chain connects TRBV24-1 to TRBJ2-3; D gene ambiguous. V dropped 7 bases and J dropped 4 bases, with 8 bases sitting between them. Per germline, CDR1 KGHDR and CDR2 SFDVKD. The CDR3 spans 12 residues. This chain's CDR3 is CATRGSADTQYF. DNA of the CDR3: TGTGCCACCAGGGGGTCGGCAGATACGCAGTATTTT.

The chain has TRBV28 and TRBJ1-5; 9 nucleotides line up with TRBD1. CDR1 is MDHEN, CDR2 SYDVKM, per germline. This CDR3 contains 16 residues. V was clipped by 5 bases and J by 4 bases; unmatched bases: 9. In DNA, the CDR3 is TGTGCCAGCAGTCAACCGGGACAGGGCCCTAATCAGCCCCAGCATTTT. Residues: CASSQPGQGPNQPQHF.

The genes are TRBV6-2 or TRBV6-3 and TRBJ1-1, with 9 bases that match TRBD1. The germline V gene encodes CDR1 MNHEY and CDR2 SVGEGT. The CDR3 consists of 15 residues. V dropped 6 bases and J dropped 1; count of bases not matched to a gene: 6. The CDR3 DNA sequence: TGTGCCAGCAGGACTCAACAGGGGGCGAACACTGAAGCTTTCTTT. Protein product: CASRTQQGANTEAFF.

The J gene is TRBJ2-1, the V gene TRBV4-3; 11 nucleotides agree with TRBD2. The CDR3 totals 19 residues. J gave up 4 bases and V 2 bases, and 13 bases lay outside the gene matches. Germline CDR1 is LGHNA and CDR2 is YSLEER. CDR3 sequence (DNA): TGCGCCAGCAGCCAATTGGAACCGGGACTAGCGGAACCTTACAATGAGCAGTTCTTC. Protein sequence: CASSQLEPGLAEPYNEQFF.

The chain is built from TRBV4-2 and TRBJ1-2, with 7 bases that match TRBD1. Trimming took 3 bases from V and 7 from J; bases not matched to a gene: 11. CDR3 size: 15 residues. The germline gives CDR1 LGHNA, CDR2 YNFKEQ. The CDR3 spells CASSQGDSELGGYTF. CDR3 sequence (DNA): TGTGCCAGCAGCCAGGGGGACAGTGAACTGGGTGGCTACACCTTC.